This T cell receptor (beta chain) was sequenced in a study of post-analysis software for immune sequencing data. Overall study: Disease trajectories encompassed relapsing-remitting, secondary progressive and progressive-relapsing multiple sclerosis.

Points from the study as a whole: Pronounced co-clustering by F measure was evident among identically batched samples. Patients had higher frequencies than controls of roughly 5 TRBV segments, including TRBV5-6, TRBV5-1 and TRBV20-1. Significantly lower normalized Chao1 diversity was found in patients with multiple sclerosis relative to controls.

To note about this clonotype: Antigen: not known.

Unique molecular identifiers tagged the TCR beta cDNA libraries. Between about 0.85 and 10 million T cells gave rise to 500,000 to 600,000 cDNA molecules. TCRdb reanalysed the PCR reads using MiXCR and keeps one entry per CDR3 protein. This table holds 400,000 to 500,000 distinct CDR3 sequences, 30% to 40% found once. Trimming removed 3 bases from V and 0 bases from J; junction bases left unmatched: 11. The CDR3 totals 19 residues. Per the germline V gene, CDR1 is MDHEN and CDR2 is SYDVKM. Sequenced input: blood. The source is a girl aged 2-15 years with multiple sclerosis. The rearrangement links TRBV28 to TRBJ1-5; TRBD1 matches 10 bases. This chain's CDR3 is CASSLNRDRGFYSNQPQHF. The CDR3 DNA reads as TGTGCCAGCAGTTTGAACCGGGACAGGGGCTTTTATAGCAATCAGCCCCAGCATTTT.